A selection of T cell receptor beta chains follows, all from one sample in a study of blood T cell repertoires in COVID-19. Clones were read by immunoSEQ multiplex PCR, and TCRdb kept only the in-frame ones, dropping some. The sample shows tens of thousands of clones, around 83% of them seen only once. The sample was peripheral blood. The receptors were gathered from an elderly man with acute or convalescent COVID-19. CDR3s include the opening cysteine and the closing phenylalanine or tryptophan. The D gene is left open where the match is weak. Expanded clones are given a class, and other clones once, few, many or no size at all.

D gene: TRBD1
V gene: TRBV10-3
J gene: TRBJ2-5
clone size: -
CDR3 protein: CASQPGGWGGQETQYF
CDR3 DNA: TGTGCCTCCCAACCAGGGGGTTGGGGTGGGCAAGAGACCCAGTACTTC

D gene: TRBD1
V gene: TRBV3-1/TRBV3-2
J gene: TRBJ1-3
clone size: -
CDR3 protein: CASSQMRDRFSGNTIYF
CDR3 DNA: TGTGCCAGCAGCCAAATGAGGGACAGGTTCTCTGGAAACACCATATATTTT

D gene: -
V gene: TRBV12-5
J gene: TRBJ1-1
clone size: -
CDR3 protein: CASGWGRETEAFF
CDR3 DNA: TGTGCTAGTGGTTGGGGGAGGGAAACTGAAGCTTTCTTT

D gene: TRBD1
V gene: TRBV29-1
J gene: TRBJ1-2
clone size: few
CDR3 protein: CSVEGQGAYGYTF
CDR3 DNA: TGCAGCGTGGAAGGACAGGGGGCCTATGGCTACACCTTC

D gene: -
V gene: TRBV28
J gene: TRBJ1-2
clone size: -
CDR3 protein: CASSLTTARNGYTF
CDR3 DNA: TGTGCCAGCAGTTTAACGACAGCAAGGAATGGCTACACCTTC

D gene: -
V gene: TRBV19
J gene: TRBJ1-1
clone size: -
CDR3 protein: CASSMNLDSREAFF
CDR3 DNA: TGTGCCAGTAGTATGAATCTGGACAGTCGTGAAGCTTTCTTT

D gene: -
V gene: TRBV30
J gene: TRBJ1-4
clone size: -
CDR3 protein: CAWKEGPNEKLFF
CDR3 DNA: TGTGCCTGGAAGGAGGGACCTAATGAAAAACTGTTTTTT

D gene: -
V gene: TRBV19
J gene: TRBJ2-2
clone size: -
CDR3 protein: CASSIEGVTGELFF
CDR3 DNA: TGTGCCAGTAGTATAGAGGGCGTAACCGGGGAGCTGTTTTTT

D gene: TRBD1
V gene: TRBV10-3
J gene: TRBJ2-3
clone size: -
CDR3 protein: CAISRGRGLTDTQYF
CDR3 DNA: TGTGCCATCTCTAGGGGCAGGGGGCTCACAGATACGCAGTATTTT

D gene: -
V gene: TRBV9
J gene: TRBJ1-6
clone size: -
CDR3 protein: CASSVDRGSVASPLHF
CDR3 DNA: TGTGCCAGCAGCGTAGATAGGGGATCGGTAGCTTCACCCCTCCACTTT

D gene: -
V gene: TRBV5-6
J gene: TRBJ1-2
clone size: -
CDR3 protein: CASSLYSWGSNYGYTF
CDR3 DNA: TGTGCCAGCAGCTTGTACAGCTGGGGCAGTAACTATGGCTACACCTTC

D gene: TRBD1
V gene: TRBV30
J gene: TRBJ1-2
clone size: -
CDR3 protein: CAWSVQGGYGYTF
CDR3 DNA: TGTGCCTGGAGTGTCCAGGGGGGCTATGGCTACACCTTC

D gene: -
V gene: TRBV28
J gene: TRBJ2-2
clone size: -
CDR3 protein: CASSLIAARAGELFF
CDR3 DNA: TGTGCCAGCAGTTTAATCGCGGCCAGGGCCGGGGAGCTGTTTTTT

D gene: -
V gene: TRBV9
J gene: TRBJ2-1
clone size: few
CDR3 protein: CASSVGTAYNEQFF
CDR3 DNA: TGTGCCAGCAGCGTAGGGACAGCATACAATGAGCAGTTCTTC

D gene: -
V gene: TRBV19
J gene: TRBJ1-1
clone size: -
CDR3 protein: CAICMPGGGLGNTEAFF
CDR3 DNA: TGTGCCATTTGTATGCCGGGGGGGGGACTCGGGAACACTGAAGCTTTCTTT

D gene: -
V gene: TRBV7-8
J gene: TRBJ2-7
clone size: few
CDR3 protein: CASSPAGGVREQYF
CDR3 DNA: TGTGCCAGCAGCCCCGCCGGCGGGGTGCGGGAGCAGTACTTC

D gene: -
V gene: TRBV25-1
J gene: TRBJ1-6
clone size: few
CDR3 protein: CASTTGFPNSPLHF
CDR3 DNA: TGTGCCAGCACCACAGGGTTCCCCAATTCACCCCTCCACTTT

D gene: -
V gene: TRBV4-1
J gene: TRBJ2-7
clone size: -
CDR3 protein: CASSQEENSPYEQYF
CDR3 DNA: TGCGCCAGCAGCCAAGAAGAGAACAGTCCCTACGAGCAGTACTTC

D gene: -
V gene: TRBV11-2
J gene: TRBJ1-5
clone size: -
CDR3 protein: CASSFGSNQPQHF
CDR3 DNA: TGTGCCAGCAGCTTTGGCAGCAATCAGCCCCAGCATTTT

D gene: -
V gene: TRBV5-1
J gene: TRBJ1-1
clone size: -
CDR3 protein: CASSLAKGGNTEAFF
CDR3 DNA: TGCGCCAGCAGCTTGGCCAAGGGAGGAAACACTGAAGCTTTCTTT

D gene: -
V gene: TRBV7-9
J gene: TRBJ1-6
clone size: -
CDR3 protein: CASSPDSYRNSPLHF
CDR3 DNA: TGTGCCAGCAGCCCCGACAGTTATCGTAATTCACCCCTCCACTTT

D gene: TRBD2
V gene: TRBV19
J gene: TRBJ2-5
clone size: -
CDR3 protein: CASSGRIVETQYF
CDR3 DNA: TGTGCCAGTAGCGGGAGGATAGTGGAGACCCAGTACTTC

D gene: TRBD1
V gene: TRBV6-5
J gene: TRBJ1-2
clone size: -
CDR3 protein: CASSQGGDYGYTF
CDR3 DNA: TGTGCCAGCAGTCAGGGGGGCGACTATGGCTACACCTTC

D gene: TRBD1
V gene: TRBV5-1
J gene: TRBJ2-7
clone size: -
CDR3 protein: CASSPQPGQGSEQYF
CDR3 DNA: TGCGCCAGCAGCCCACAACCGGGACAGGGATCCGAGCAGTACTTC

D gene: -
V gene: TRBV5-1
J gene: TRBJ2-7
clone size: once
CDR3 protein: CASSLMRDVEQYF
CDR3 DNA: TGCGCCAGCAGCTTGATGCGGGACGTGGAGCAGTACTTC

D gene: -
V gene: TRBV18
J gene: TRBJ2-2
clone size: -
CDR3 protein: CASSPPKGHTGELFF
CDR3 DNA: TGTGCCAGCTCACCACCGAAGGGGCACACCGGGGAGCTGTTTTTT

D gene: TRBD2
V gene: TRBV10-3
J gene: TRBJ2-5
clone size: once
CDR3 protein: CAISRLGLLQNQETQYF
CDR3 DNA: TGTGCCATCAGTAGGTTGGGACTACTACAGAATCAAGAGACCCAGTACTTC

D gene: TRBD1
V gene: TRBV6-5
J gene: TRBJ1-1
clone size: once
CDR3 protein: CASSYLTGAEAFF
CDR3 DNA: TGTGCCAGCAGTTACTTGACAGGGGCTGAAGCTTTCTTT

D gene: -
V gene: TRBV7-9
J gene: TRBJ1-3
clone size: -
CDR3 protein: CASSYGHLGTIYF
CDR3 DNA: TGTGCCAGCAGCTATGGACACCTCGGCACCATATATTTT

D gene: TRBD1
V gene: TRBV2
J gene: TRBJ2-2
clone size: -
CDR3 protein: CASRKEDRETGELFF
CDR3 DNA: TGTGCCAGCAGAAAAGAGGACAGGGAAACCGGGGAGCTGTTTTTT

D gene: -
V gene: TRBV18
J gene: TRBJ2-2
clone size: once
CDR3 protein: CASSPLGQANTGELFF
CDR3 DNA: TGTGCCAGCTCACCACTGGGGCAAGCGAACACCGGGGAGCTGTTTTTT

D gene: TRBD1
V gene: TRBV7-7
J gene: TRBJ2-5
clone size: -
CDR3 protein: CASSPTGVIQETQYF
CDR3 DNA: TGTGCCAGCAGCCCGACAGGGGTGATACAAGAGACCCAGTACTTC

D gene: TRBD1
V gene: TRBV28
J gene: TRBJ1-2
clone size: -
CDR3 protein: CASSLSGGGARGYTF
CDR3 DNA: TGTGCCAGCAGTTTATCGGGAGGGGGCGCGAGGGGCTACACCTTC

D gene: -
V gene: TRBV19
J gene: TRBJ2-6
clone size: -
CDR3 protein: CASSIKASGANVLTF
CDR3 DNA: TGTGCCAGTAGTATAAAAGCCTCTGGGGCCAACGTCCTGACTTTC

D gene: TRBD1
V gene: TRBV28
J gene: TRBJ2-7
clone size: -
CDR3 protein: CASSSGQESYEQYF
CDR3 DNA: TGTGCCAGCAGCTCAGGACAGGAGTCCTACGAGCAGTACTTC

D gene: -
V gene: TRBV2
J gene: TRBJ2-5
clone size: -
CDR3 protein: CASSGVLVGETQYF
CDR3 DNA: TGTGCCAGCAGTGGGGTTCTAGTAGGCGAGACCCAGTACTTC

D gene: -
V gene: TRBV4-3
J gene: TRBJ2-1
clone size: -
CDR3 protein: CASSRRENSYNEQFF
CDR3 DNA: TGCGCCAGCAGCCGCAGAGAAAACAGCTACAATGAGCAGTTCTTC

D gene: -
V gene: TRBV7-9
J gene: TRBJ1-6
clone size: -
CDR3 protein: CASSLGGVYNSPLHF
CDR3 DNA: TGTGCCAGCAGCTTAGGGGGGGTCTATAATTCACCCCTCCACTTT

D gene: TRBD2
V gene: TRBV28
J gene: TRBJ2-1
clone size: -
CDR3 protein: CASDSTSGLAGATHNEQFF
CDR3 DNA: TGTGCCAGCGACTCGACTTCGGGACTAGCGGGAGCTACCCACAATGAGCAGTTCTTC

D gene: -
V gene: TRBV19
J gene: TRBJ2-3
clone size: -
CDR3 protein: CASSIAPVSTDTQYF
CDR3 DNA: TGTGCCAGTAGTATAGCCCCAGTTAGCACAGATACGCAGTATTTT

D gene: TRBD1
V gene: TRBV27
J gene: TRBJ2-1
clone size: -
CDR3 protein: CASSLGGTGDFSYNEQFF
CDR3 DNA: TGTGCCAGCAGTTTGGGCGGGACAGGTGATTTCTCCTACAATGAGCAGTTCTTC

D gene: TRBD1
V gene: TRBV2
J gene: TRBJ2-5
clone size: once
CDR3 protein: CASTEGQGAAETQYF
CDR3 DNA: TGTGCCAGCACTGAGGGACAGGGGGCCGCGGAGACCCAGTACTTC

D gene: -
V gene: TRBV5-6
J gene: TRBJ1-2
clone size: -
CDR3 protein: CASSLDELYGYTF
CDR3 DNA: TGTGCCAGCAGCTTAGATGAACTCTATGGCTACACCTTC

D gene: TRBD1
V gene: TRBV5-6
J gene: TRBJ2-3
clone size: -
CDR3 protein: CASSWWTGHNPDTQYF
CDR3 DNA: TGTGCCAGCAGCTGGTGGACAGGGCATAACCCAGATACGCAGTATTTT

D gene: -
V gene: TRBV28
J gene: TRBJ2-4
clone size: -
CDR3 protein: CASSLWGRGENIQYF
CDR3 DNA: TGTGCCAGCAGTCTTTGGGGCAGGGGCGAAAACATTCAGTACTTC